This T cell receptor beta chain was retrieved from a study of blood T cell repertoires in COVID-19. Study context: Acute and convalescent COVID-19 specimens originated in the United States, Italy and Spain.

Some clones are missing from TCRdb's copy, which holds only in-frame ones; the method was immunoSEQ multiplex PCR. The sample lists approximately 250,000 clones; 80% to 90% were seen once. Source material: peripheral blood. The receptor was derived from a man aged 40-49 years with acute or convalescent COVID-19.

The CDR3 reads CASIGRGLSYNEQFF. The DNA of the CDR3 is TGTGCCAGCATAGGTCGGGGTCTCTCCTACAATGAGCAGTTCTTC. V is TRBV2 and J is TRBJ2-1, with D possibly TRBD2 on 5 matching bases. V was clipped by 7 bases and J by 0 bases, with 13 bases between them. This CDR3 has 15 amino acids. The germline CDR1 and CDR2 sequences are SNHLY and FYNNEI.